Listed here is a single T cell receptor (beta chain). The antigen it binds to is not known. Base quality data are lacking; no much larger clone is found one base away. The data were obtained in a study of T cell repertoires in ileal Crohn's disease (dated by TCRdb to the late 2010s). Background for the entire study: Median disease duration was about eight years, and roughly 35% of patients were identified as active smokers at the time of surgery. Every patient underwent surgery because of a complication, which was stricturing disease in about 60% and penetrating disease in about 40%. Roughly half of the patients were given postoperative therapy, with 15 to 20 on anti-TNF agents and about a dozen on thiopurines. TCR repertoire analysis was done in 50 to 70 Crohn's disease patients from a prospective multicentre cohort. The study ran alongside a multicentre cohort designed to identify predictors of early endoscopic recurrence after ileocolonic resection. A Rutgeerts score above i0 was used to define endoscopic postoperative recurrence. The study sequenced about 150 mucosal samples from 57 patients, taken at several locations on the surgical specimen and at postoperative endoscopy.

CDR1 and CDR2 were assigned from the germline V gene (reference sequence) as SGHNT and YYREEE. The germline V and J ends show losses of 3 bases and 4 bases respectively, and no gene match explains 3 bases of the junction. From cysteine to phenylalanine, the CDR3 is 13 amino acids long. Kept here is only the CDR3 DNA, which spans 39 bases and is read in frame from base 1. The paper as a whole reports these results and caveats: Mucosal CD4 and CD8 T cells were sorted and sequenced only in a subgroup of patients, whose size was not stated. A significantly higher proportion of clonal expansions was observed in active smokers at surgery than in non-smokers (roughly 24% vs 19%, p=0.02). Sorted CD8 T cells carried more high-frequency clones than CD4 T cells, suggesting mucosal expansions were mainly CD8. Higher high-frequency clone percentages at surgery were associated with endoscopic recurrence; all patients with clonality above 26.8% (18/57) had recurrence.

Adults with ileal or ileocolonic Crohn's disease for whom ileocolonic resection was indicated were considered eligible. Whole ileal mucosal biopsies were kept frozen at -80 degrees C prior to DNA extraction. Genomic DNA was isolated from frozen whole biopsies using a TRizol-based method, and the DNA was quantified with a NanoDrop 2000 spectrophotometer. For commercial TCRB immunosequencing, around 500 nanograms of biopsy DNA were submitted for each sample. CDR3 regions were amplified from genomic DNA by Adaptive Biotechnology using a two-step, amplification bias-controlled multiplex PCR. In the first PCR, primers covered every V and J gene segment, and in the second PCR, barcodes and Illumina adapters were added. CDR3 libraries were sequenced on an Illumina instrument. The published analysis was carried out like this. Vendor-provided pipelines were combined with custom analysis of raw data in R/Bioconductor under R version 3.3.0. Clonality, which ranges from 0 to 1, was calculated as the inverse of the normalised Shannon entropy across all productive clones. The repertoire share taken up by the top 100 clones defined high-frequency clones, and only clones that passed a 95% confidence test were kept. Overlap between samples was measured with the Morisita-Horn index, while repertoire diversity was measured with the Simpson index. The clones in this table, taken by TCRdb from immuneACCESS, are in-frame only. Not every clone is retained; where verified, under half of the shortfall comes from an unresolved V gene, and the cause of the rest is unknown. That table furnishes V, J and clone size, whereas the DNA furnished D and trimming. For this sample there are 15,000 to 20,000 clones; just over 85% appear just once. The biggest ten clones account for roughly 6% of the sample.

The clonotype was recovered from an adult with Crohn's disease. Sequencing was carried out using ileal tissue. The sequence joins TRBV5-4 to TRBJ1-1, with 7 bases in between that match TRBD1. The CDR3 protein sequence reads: CASSSGQLTEAFF. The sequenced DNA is TGTGCCAGCAGCTCGGGACAGCTCACTGAAGCTTTCTTT. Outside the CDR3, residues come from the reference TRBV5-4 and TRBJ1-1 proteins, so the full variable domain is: ETGVTQSPTHLIKTRGQQVTLRCSSQSGHNTVSWYQQALGQGPQFIFQYYREEENGRGNFPPRFSGLQFPNYSSELNVNALELDDSALYLCASSSGQLTEAFFGQGTRLTVV.